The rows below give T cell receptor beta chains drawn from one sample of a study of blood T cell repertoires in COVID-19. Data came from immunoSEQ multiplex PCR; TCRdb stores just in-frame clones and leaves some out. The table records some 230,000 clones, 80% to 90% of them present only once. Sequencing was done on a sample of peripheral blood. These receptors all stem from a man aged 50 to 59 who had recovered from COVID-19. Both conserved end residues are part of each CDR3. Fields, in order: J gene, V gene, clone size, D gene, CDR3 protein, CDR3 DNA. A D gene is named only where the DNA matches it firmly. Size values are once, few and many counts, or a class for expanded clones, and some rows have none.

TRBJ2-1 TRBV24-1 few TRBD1 CATSGDRVSTINEQFF TGTGCCACCAGTGGAGACAGGGTATCTACTATCAATGAGCAGTTCTTC
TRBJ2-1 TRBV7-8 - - CASSLAFRDSPDNEQFF TGTGCCAGCAGCTTAGCTTTCCGGGACTCCCCCGACAATGAGCAGTTCTTC
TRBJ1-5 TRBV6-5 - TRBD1 CASRGTAVSDQPQHF TGTGCCAGCAGAGGGACAGCTGTGTCGGATCAGCCCCAGCATTTT
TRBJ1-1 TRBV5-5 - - CASSFGHLNTEAFF TGTGCCAGCAGCTTCGGACACCTGAACACTGAAGCTTTCTTT
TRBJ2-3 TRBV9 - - CASSVDLGNTQYF TGTGCCAGCAGCGTAGATTTGGGCAATACGCAGTATTTT
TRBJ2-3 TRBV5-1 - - CASSDPGSTDTQYF TGCGCCAGCTCCGACCCGGGTAGCACAGATACGCAGTATTTT
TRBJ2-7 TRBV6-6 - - CASRPPSDLTYEQYF TGTGCCAGCAGACCCCCTAGCGACCTTACCTACGAGCAGTACTTC
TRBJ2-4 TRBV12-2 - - CASRLELYEFVAKNIQYF TGTGCAAGTCGCTTAGAGTTATACGAGTTTGTAGCCAAAAACATTCAGTACTTC
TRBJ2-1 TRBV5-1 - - CASSLDLARYNEQFF TGCGCCAGCAGCTTGGATCTAGCGCGGTACAATGAGCAGTTCTTC
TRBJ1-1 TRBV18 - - CASSPDRTEAFF TGTGCCAGCTCGCCTGACAGGACTGAAGCTTTCTTT